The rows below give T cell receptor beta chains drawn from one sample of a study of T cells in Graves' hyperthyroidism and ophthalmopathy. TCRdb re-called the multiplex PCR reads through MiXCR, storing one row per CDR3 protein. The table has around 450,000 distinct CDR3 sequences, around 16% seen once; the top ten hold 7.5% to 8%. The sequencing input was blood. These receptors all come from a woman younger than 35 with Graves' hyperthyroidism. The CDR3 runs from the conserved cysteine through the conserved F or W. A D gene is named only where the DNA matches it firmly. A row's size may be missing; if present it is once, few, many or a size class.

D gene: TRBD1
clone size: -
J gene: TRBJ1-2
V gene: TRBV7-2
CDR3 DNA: TGTGCCAGCAGTCGGGACAGGGCGAATGGCTACACCTTC
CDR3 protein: CASSRDRANGYTF

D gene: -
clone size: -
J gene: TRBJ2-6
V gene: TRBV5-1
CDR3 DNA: TGCGCCAGCAGCTTCCAACCCGGGGGCATTTCCTCTGGGGCCAACGTCCTGACTTTC
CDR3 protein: CASSFQPGGISSGANVLTF

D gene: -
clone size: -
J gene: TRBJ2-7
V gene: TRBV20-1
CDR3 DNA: TGCAGTGCTCCTACAGGGAGGAGCTACGAGCAGTACTTC
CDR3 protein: CSAPTGRSYEQYF

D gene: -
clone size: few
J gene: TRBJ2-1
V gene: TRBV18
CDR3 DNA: TGTGCCAGCTCACCCAACCGATTTGTAGGGTCACCAGGGAGAAATGAGCAGTTCTTC
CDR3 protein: CASSPNRFVGSPGRNEQFF

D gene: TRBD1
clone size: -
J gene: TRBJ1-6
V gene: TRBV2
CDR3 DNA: TGTGCCAGCAGTCCGGACAGGGGCGGTTCACCCCTCCACTTT
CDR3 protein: CASSPDRGGSPLHF

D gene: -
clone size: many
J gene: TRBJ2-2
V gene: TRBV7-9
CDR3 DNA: TGTGCCAGCAGCTCGACCGACGCGAACACCGGGGAGCTGTTTTTT
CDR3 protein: CASSSTDANTGELFF

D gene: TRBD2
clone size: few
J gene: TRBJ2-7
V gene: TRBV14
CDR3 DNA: TGTGCCAGCAGCCAAGGCCTGTTTAGAGGTGGCGGCGGGCCCGGACCGGGGGGCGAGCAGTACTTC
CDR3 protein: CASSQGLFRGGGGPGPGGEQYF

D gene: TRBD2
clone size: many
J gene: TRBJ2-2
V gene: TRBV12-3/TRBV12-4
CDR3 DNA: TGTGCCAGCACCTACGGGGTAGCGGGAACCCGGGGAACCGGGGAGCTGTTTTTT
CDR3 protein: CASTYGVAGTRGTGELFF

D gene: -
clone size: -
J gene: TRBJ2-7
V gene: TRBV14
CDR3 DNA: TGTGCCAGCAGCTACCATGGCGGTAGTGGCGAGCAGTACTTC
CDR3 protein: CASSYHGGSGEQYF

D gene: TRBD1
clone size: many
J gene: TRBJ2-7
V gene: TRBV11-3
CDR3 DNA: TGTGCCAGCAGCTCGCCGGACAGGGCCCGGCACGAGCAGTACTTC
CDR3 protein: CASSSPDRARHEQYF

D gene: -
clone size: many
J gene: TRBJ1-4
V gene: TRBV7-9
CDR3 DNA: TGTGCCAGCAGCTTAGTGAGGGGGGAAAAACTGTTTTTT
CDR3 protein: CASSLVRGEKLFF

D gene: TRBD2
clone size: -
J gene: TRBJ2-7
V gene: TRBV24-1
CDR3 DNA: TGTGCCACCAGTGATTTGACCCGGGAGGGTCGGTACGAGCAGTACTTC
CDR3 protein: CATSDLTREGRYEQYF

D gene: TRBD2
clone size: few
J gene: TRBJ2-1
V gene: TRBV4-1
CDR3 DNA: TGCGCCAGCAGCTCCACGGGAGGAGCAAATGAGCAGTTCTTC
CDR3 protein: CASSSTGGANEQFF

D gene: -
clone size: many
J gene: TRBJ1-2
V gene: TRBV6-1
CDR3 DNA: TGTGCCAGCAGGACCCCCACAGGAGGGGCGGATGGCTACACCTTC
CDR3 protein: CASRTPTGGADGYTF

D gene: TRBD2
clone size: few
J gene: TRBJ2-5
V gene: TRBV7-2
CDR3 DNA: TGTGCCAGCAGCTTAGAAGCGGGAGGTAGCCAGTACTTC
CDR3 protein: CASSLEAGGSQYF

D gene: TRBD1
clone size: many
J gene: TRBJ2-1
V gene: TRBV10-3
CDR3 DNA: TGTGCCATCAGTGAAGGACAGGGGAATGAGCAGTTCTTC
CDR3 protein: CAISEGQGNEQFF

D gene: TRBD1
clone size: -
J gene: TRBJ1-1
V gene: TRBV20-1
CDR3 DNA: TGCAGTGCCCTGACAGGGCTGAACACTGAAGCTTTCTTT
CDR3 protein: CSALTGLNTEAFF

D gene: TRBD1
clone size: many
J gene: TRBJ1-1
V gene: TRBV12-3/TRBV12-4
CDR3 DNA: TGTGCCAGCAGGTCGGACAGGGGCACTGAAGCTTTCTTT
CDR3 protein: CASRSDRGTEAFF

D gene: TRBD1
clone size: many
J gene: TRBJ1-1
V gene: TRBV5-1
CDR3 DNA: TGCGCCAGCAGCCCCTCAGGGGGCACTGAAGCTTTCTTT
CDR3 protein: CASSPSGGTEAFF

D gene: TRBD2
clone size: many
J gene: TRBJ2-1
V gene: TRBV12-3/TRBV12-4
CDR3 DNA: TGTGCCAGCAGCCCCGGGACTAGGGGGGGCTGGGAGCAGTTCTTC
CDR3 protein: CASSPGTRGGWEQFF

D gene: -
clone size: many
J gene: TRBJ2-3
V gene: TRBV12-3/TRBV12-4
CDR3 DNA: TGTGCCAGCAGTTTAGTCGGCCAGGATACGCAGTATTTT
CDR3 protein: CASSLVGQDTQYF

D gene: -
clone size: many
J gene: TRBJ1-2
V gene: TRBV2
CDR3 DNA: TGTGCCAGCAGTGAAGCTGCCAGTCAGTCTAACTATGGCTACACCTTC
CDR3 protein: CASSEAASQSNYGYTF

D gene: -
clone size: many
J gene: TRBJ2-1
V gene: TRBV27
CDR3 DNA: TGTGCCAGCAGGAAGACTAGTGGAGCCTACAATGAGCAGTTCTTC
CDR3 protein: CASRKTSGAYNEQFF

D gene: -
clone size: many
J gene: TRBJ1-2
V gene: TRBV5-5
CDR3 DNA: TGTGCCAGCAGCTTGCCGGGGGGCGCAGGCTACACCTTC
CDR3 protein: CASSLPGGAGYTF

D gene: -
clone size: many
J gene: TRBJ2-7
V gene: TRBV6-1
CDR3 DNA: TGTGCCAGCAGTGAAGTAGCCTCCTACGAGCAGTACTTC
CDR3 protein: CASSEVASYEQYF

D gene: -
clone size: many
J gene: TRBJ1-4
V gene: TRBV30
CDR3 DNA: TGTGCCTGGAGTGCAGGGAGAGAAAAACTGTTTTTT
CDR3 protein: CAWSAGREKLFF

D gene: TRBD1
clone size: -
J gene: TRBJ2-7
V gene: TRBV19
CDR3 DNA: TGTGCCAGTAGTATCAGAGGACAGGGGGACGAGCAGTACTTC
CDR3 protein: CASSIRGQGDEQYF

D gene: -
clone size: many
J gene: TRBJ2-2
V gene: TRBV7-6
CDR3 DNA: TGTGCCAGCAGCTTACGGTGGCCGATCACCGGGGAGCTGTTTTTT
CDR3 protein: CASSLRWPITGELFF

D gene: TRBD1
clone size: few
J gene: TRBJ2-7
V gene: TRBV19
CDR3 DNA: TGTGCCAGTGTAGATTCCGGGACAGCCTCAACCCAGCAGTACTTC
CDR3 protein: CASVDSGTASTQQYF

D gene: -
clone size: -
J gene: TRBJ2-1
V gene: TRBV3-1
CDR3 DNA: TGTGCCAGCAGCAAAGGAGGGGGTATATACAATGAGCAGTTCTTC
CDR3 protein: CASSKGGGIYNEQFF

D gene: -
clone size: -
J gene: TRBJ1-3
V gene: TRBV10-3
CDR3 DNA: TGTGCCGTACGGACAGATTCTGGAAACACCATATATTTT
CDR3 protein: CAVRTDSGNTIYF

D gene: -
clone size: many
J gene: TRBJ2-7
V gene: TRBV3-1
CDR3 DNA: TGTGCCAGCAGCCAAGGGGGGGGCCCCTACGAGCAGTACTTC
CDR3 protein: CASSQGGGPYEQYF

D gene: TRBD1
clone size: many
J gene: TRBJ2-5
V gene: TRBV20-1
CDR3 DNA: TGCAGTGCTAGCCTAGACAGGGGAGAGACCCAGTACTTC
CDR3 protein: CSASLDRGETQYF

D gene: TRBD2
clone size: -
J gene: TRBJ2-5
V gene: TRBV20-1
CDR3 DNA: TGCAGTGCTAGTGAACCCACGGGGCGGGGGGTTGAGACCCAGTACTTC
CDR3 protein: CSASEPTGRGVETQYF

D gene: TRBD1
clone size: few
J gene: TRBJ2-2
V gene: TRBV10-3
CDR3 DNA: TGTGCCACCCGTGAGGGGGCATGGGCCGGGGAGCTGTTTTTT
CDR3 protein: CATREGAWAGELFF

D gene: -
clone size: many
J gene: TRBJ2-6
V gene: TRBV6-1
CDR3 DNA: TGTGCCAGCAGCTACACGTCTGGGGCCAACGTCCTGACTTTC
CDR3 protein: CASSYTSGANVLTF

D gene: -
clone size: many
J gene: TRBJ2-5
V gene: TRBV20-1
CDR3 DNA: TGCAGTGCTAGAGAGTCGCTAGCAGAAGAGACCCAGTACTTC
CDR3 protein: CSARESLAEETQYF

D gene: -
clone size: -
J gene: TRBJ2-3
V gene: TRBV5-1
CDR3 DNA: TGCGCCAGCAGCTTGGAGGGTCGCCATTGGGCAGATACGCAGTATTTT
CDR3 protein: CASSLEGRHWADTQYF

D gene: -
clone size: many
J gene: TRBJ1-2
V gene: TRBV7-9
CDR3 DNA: TGTGCCAGCAGGGAAACCGGGACACCCTATGGCTACACCTTC
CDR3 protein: CASRETGTPYGYTF

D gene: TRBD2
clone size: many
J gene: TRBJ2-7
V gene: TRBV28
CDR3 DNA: TGTGCCAGCAGTCCGACTAGCGGGCACTCCTACGAGCAGTACTTC
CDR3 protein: CASSPTSGHSYEQYF

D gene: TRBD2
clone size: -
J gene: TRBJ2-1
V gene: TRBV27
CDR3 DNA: TGTGCCAGCAGTTTCGATGGGGCTAGCGGGACCCACAATGAGCAGTTCTTC
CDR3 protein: CASSFDGASGTHNEQFF

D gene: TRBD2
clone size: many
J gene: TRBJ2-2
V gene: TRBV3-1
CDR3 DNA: TGTGCCAGCAGCCCCTGGGGGACTAGCGCCACCGGGGAGCTGTTTTTT
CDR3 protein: CASSPWGTSATGELFF

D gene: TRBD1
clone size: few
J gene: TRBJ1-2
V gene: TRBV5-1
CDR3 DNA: TGCGCCAGCAGACAACAGGGGGCGCGTGGCTACACCTTC
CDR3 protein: CASRQQGARGYTF

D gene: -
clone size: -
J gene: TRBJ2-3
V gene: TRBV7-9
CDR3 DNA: TGTGCCAGCAGCCCCTTGGAAGTCACAGATACGCAGTATTTT
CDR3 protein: CASSPLEVTDTQYF

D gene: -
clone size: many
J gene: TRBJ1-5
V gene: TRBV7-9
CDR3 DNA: TGTGCCAGCAGCTTAGGGCTCGATCAGCCCCAGCATTTT
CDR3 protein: CASSLGLDQPQHF

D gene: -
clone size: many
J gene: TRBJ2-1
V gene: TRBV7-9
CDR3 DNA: TGTGCCAGCAGCACTCCGGTATACAATGAGCAGTTCTTC
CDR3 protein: CASSTPVYNEQFF

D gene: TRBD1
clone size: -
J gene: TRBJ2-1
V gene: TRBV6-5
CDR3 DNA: TGTGCCAGCAGTTACCGGGACAGCCTGTGGAATGAGCAGTTCTTC
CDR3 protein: CASSYRDSLWNEQFF

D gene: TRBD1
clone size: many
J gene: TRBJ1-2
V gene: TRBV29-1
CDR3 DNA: TGCAGCGTTGAAGACAGGGGGGCAAGCGGAGAAAACTATGGCTACACCTTC
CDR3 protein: CSVEDRGASGENYGYTF

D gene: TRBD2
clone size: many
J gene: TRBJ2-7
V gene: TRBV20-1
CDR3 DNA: TGCAGTGCCTCGGGACTAGCGGGGGTCTTCTACGAGCAGTACTTC
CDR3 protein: CSASGLAGVFYEQYF